The clone carrying this T cell receptor beta chain was detected ten times or more. The antigen is not known. The record originates from a study of CD8 T cells in ankylosing spondylitis. Whole-study findings and limits: What appeared characteristic of ankylosing spondylitis blood was a TCR beta motif of 7 or 8 highly homologous variants.

Trimming pared 5 bases from V and 4 bases from J, leaving 8 bases between. This CDR3 comprises 12 residues. CDR1 is SEHNR, CDR2 FQNEAQ, per germline (reference sequence). TCRdb re-derived calls from the 5' RACE reads in MiXCR, one entry per CDR3 protein. The repertoire holds about 750,000 distinct CDR3 sequences, with under 20% as singletons. Sequenced input: blood, either unsorted or a sorted T cell fraction (not recorded which). V gene TRBV7-9 combines with J gene TRBJ2-5, with D perhaps matching TRBD1 (5 bases). The sequence derives from a male donor with ankylosing spondylitis. The CDR3 is CASSPGLETQYF. The CDR3 DNA reads TGTGCCAGCAGCCCAGGGCTAGAGACCCAGTACTTC.